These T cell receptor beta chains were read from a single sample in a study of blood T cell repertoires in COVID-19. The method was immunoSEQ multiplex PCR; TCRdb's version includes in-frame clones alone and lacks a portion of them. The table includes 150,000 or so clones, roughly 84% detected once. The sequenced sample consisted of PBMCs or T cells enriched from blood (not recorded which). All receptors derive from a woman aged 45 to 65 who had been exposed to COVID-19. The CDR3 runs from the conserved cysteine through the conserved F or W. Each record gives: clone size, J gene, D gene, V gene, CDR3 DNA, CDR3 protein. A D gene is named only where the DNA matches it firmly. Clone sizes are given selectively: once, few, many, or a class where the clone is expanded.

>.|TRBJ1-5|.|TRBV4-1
TGCGCCAGCAGCCAAATTATAACTAGCAATCAGCCCCAGCATTTC
CASSQIITSNQPQHF
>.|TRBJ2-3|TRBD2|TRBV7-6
TGTGCCAGCAGCCCTCTAGCGGGGGGCCCAGATACGCAGTATTTT
CASSPLAGGPDTQYF
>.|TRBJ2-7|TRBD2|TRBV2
TGTGCCAGCAGGGAGTTCGCGGGGGGGTATAACGAGCAGTACTTC
CASREFAGGYNEQYF
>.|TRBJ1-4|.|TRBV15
TGTGCCACCAGCAAACGGGCGAGGGCGGCTAATGAAAAACTGTTTTTT
CATSKRARAANEKLFF
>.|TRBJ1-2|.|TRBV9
TGTGCCAGCAGCGTAGGACAGTTTGGAGGCTACACCTTC
CASSVGQFGGYTF
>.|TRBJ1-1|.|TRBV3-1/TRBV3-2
TGTGCCAGCAGCCGATCCATTTTAGGGGGGAACACTGAAGCTTTCTTT
CASSRSILGGNTEAFF
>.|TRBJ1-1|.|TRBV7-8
TGTGCCAGCAGCTTATTGAGGCAGTTGAACACTGAAGCTTTCTTT
CASSLLRQLNTEAFF
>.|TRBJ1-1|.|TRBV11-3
TGTGCCAGCAGCCAGGGGTACACTGAAGCTTTCTTT
CASSQGYTEAFF
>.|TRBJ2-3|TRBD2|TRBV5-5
TGTGCCAGCAGCTTGGGGGGGACTAGCGGGAGCACAGATACGCAGTATTTT
CASSLGGTSGSTDTQYF
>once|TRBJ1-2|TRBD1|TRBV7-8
TGTGCCAGCAGCCAAATACCAAGGGGGACAGCTAACTATGGCTACACCTTC
CASSQIPRGTANYGYTF
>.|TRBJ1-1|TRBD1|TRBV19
TGTGCCAGTCTCTTCGGACAGGGGGGTCCTGCCACTGAAGCTTTCTTT
CASLFGQGGPATEAFF
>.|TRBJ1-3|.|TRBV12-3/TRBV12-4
TGTGCCAGCAGTTTATCGGGAAACACCATATATTTT
CASSLSGNTIYF
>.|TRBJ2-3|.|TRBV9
TGTGCCAGCAGCGTAGTGGTAGGGGCTAAAGATACGCAGTATTTT
CASSVVVGAKDTQYF
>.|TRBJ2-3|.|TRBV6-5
TGTGCCAGCATTGGGACACACCCCACAGATACGCAGTATTTT
CASIGTHPTDTQYF